The clone carrying this TCR beta chain was counted many times. CDR1 is MDHEN and CDR2 is SYDVKM in the germline V gene. J gave up 4 bases and V 5 bases, and 13 bases lay outside the gene matches. The CDR3 runs 17 residues. The CDR3 regions of TCR beta were amplified from RNA transcripts. When the TCR CDR3 underwent first-round RT-PCR, the HTBI primer set was used. Via MiXCR, TCRdb re-called the multiplex PCR reads, giving one row per CDR3 protein. The sample yields approximately 370,000 distinct CDR3 sequences, about 18% seen once. The sample comes from a study of T cells in Graves' hyperthyroidism and ophthalmopathy. About the study: Before treatment of any kind, peripheral blood was taken at initial diagnosis.

Newly diagnosed patients aged 18 to 65 had hyperthyroidism of under 2 months' duration. Thyroid ultrasound, orbital computed tomography, clinical symptoms, and serum thyroxine and TRAb underpinned diagnoses. This clonotype was obtained from a woman between 25 and 40 years old with Graves' hyperthyroidism that later progressed to Graves' ophthalmopathy. The sequenced sample consisted of blood. The gene calls are TRBV28 and TRBJ2-5, with 10 bases lining up with TRBD1. The CDR3 DNA reads as TGTGCCAGCAGTGAGAGAATCTGGGACAGGGGATCAGAGACCCAGTACTTC. It codes for CASSERIWDRGSETQYF.